The clone carrying this T cell receptor beta chain has just one count. Its antigen is not identified. The V end lost 3 bases, the J end lost 11 bases, and 13 bases lay between the germline ends. CDR3 length: 12 residues. Germline CDR1 SNHLY, CDR2 FYNNEI. The PCR was carried out with 60 Vbeta primers and 13 Jbeta primers. TCRdb's copy holds only in-frame clones and misses some; the assay was immunoSEQ multiplex PCR. The table includes about 190,000 clones, approximately 79% detected once. The record originates from a study of cytomegalovirus exposure and HLA in healthy donors. General study results and limits: According to the study, 160 or so TCR beta chains were cytomegalovirus-associated. The HLA-A and HLA-B alleles of most subjects were reportedly predicted accurately from TCR beta sequences. Among the sequence variants, a highly shared cluster was likely an artifact of sequencing.

The rearrangement links TRBV2 to TRBJ1-1; D gene uncertain. The clonotype was recovered from a woman under 30 in good health and CMV-seronegative. Source material: PBMCs. The CDR3 DNA reads TGTGCCAGCAGTGAGGAAGGCCCCGGGGCTTTCTTT. Protein sequence: CASSEEGPGAFF.